The rows below give T cell receptor beta chains drawn from one sample of a study of blood T cell dynamics during melanoma immunotherapy. Data came from immunoSEQ multiplex PCR; TCRdb stores just in-frame clones and leaves some out. The sample has about 15,000 clones; around nine tenths are singletons. The sample here was blood, taken from a patient treated with checkpoint blockade. These TCRs come from a human donor with melanoma. The conserved cysteine and the conserved F or W are not part of the CDR3 here. Fields, in order: V gene, J gene, CDR3 protein.

V: TRBV5-1; J: TRBJ2-1; CDR3: ASSAGQGGVYNEQF
V: TRBV7-3; J: TRBJ2-1; CDR3: ASSSRGGSYNEQF
V: TRBV28; J: TRBJ2-5; CDR3: ASSPGLPRGEQY
V: TRBV28; J: TRBJ2-1; CDR3: ASSLLAGGPNYNEQF
V: TRBV6-5; J: TRBJ2-3; CDR3: ASSYIAQKDTQY
V: TRBV4-1; J: TRBJ2-4; CDR3: ASSQDLKAGPQNIQY
V: TRBV28; J: TRBJ2-7; CDR3: ASRDLQGGEQY
V: TRBV28; J: TRBJ2-1; CDR3: ASSSSGTSRFDEQF
V: TRBV6-5; J: TRBJ2-7; CDR3: ASSYGPLRFEQY
V: TRBV5-1; J: TRBJ2-5; CDR3: ASSLGALAGGKETQY
V: TRBV11-3; J: TRBJ2-7; CDR3: ASSLTRRTPQY
V: TRBV18; J: TRBJ2-7; CDR3: ASSPSRGSQVNEQY
V: TRBV19; J: TRBJ2-2; CDR3: ASSVSSGSYYTGELF
V: TRBV11-2; J: TRBJ2-7; CDR3: ASSSSDSPLGYEQY
V: TRBV28; J: TRBJ1-1; CDR3: AIQGQEGTEAF
V: TRBV6-6; J: TRBJ2-7; CDR3: ASRPSSYEQY
V: TRBV19; J: TRBJ1-1; CDR3: ASGDIRNTEAF
V: TRBV5-4; J: TRBJ2-1; CDR3: ASSLGLAKYNEQF
V: TRBV16; J: TRBJ2-1; CDR3: ASSHGGGERGEQF
V: TRBV7-8; J: TRBJ2-3; CDR3: ASSQSDTQY
V: TRBV27; J: TRBJ1-4; CDR3: ASSLSDTGKLF
V: TRBV5-3; J: TRBJ2-7; CDR3: ASAFAGSYEQY
V: TRBV5-1; J: TRBJ2-7; CDR3: ASSDRTGIYEQY
V: TRBV20-1; J: TRBJ2-7; CDR3: SAKFSPEQY
V: TRBV7-2; J: TRBJ2-2; CDR3: ASSLDTGELF
V: TRBV5-4; J: TRBJ2-7; CDR3: ASSLAGGSGWEQY
V: TRBV19; J: TRBJ2-1; CDR3: ASRASGGYNNEQF
V: TRBV7-7; J: TRBJ2-2; CDR3: ASRETGGTGELF
V: TRBV19; J: TRBJ2-3; CDR3: ASSSMWGNTDTQY
V: TRBV2; J: TRBJ1-2; CDR3: ASRGQIYGYT
V: TRBV9; J: TRBJ2-3; CDR3: ASRISGRETDTQY
V: TRBV18; J: TRBJ2-2; CDR3: ASSPPGLAGVSTGELF